Described below is a single TCR beta chain sequence and its context. Its specificity is not known. Of the isolated RNA, all was reverse transcribed, and so the sequenced material was expressed TCRB transcripts. TCRdb's copy holds only in-frame clones and misses some; the assay was immunoSEQ multiplex PCR. The profile shows 300,000 to 350,000 clones, 15% to 20% of them singletons. This sample was taken from a study of beta chain features in type 1 diabetes. Overall study results and limits: For cells with high TCR expression, cDNA sequencing could yield over-representation. The study notes PCR might favor shorter templates equally in patients and controls.

This CDR3 region has 12 residues. Germline assignment: CDR1 SQVTM and CDR2 ANQGSEA. V was clipped by 7 bases and J by 1 base; unmatched bases: 2. The J gene is TRBJ1-1, the V gene TRBV29-1; 8 bases are shared with TRBD1. Sequencing was done on a sample of naive CD4+ T cells from blood. The clonotype comes from a woman in her late teens or twenties in good health. CDR3 in DNA: TGCAGCGCTGGACAGGGGAACACTGAAGCTTTCTTT. Its protein product is CSAGQGNTEAFF.